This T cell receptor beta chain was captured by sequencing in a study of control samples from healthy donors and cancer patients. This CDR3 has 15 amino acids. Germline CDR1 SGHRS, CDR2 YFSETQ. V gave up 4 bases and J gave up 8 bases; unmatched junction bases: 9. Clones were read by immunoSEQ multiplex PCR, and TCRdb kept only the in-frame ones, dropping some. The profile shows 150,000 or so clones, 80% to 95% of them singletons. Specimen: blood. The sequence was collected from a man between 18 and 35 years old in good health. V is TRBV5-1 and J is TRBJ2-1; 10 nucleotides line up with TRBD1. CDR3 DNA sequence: TGCGCCAGCAGCCTACGACAGGGGGCTCAAGATGAGCAGTTCTTC. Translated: CASSLRQGAQDEQFF.